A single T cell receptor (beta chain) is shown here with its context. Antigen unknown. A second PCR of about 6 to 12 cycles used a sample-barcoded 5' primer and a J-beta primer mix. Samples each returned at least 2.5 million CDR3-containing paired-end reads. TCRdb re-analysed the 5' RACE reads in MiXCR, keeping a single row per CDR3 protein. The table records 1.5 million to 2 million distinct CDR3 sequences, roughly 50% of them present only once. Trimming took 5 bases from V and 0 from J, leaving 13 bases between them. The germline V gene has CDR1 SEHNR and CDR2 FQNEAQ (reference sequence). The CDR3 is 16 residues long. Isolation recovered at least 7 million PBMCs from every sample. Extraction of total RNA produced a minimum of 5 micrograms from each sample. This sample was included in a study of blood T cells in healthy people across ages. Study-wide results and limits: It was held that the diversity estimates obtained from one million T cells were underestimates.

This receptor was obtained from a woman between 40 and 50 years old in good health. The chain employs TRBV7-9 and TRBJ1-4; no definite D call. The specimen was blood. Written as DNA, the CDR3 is TGTGCCAGCAGCGCAATGCGAGGCGCAACTAATGAAAAACTGTTTTTT. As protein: CASSAMRGATNEKLFF. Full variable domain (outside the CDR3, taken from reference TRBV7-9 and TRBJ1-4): DTGVSQNPRHKITKRGQNVTFRCDPISEHNRLYWYRQTLGQGPEFLTYFQNEAQLEKSRLLSDRFSAERPKGSFSTLEIQRTEQGDSAMYLCASSAMRGATNEKLFFGSGTQLSVL.